A selection of T cell receptor beta chains follows, all from one sample in a study of blood T cell repertoires in COVID-19. The method was immunoSEQ multiplex PCR; TCRdb's version includes in-frame clones alone and lacks a portion of them. The repertoire has 180,000 or so clones, around 90% of them found once; the top ten carry about 0.59%. Sequencing used peripheral blood. Receptors were obtained from a man aged 45-65 years with acute or convalescent COVID-19. The CDR3 runs from the conserved cysteine through the conserved F or W. The D gene is left open where the match is weak. Clone size appears in some rows only: once, few, many, or a class for an expanded clone.

CDR3 length	clone size	V gene	J gene	D gene	CDR3 DNA	CDR3 protein
17	few	TRBV27	TRBJ2-2	TRBD1	TGTGCCAGCAGCCCCATAATGAGGACAGGGTATGCCGGGGAGCTGTTTTTT	CASSPIMRTGYAGELFF
15	.	TRBV3-1/TRBV3-2	TRBJ2-2	.	TGTGCCAGCAGCCTCTCTGATCTAAACACCGGGGAGCTGTTTTTT	CASSLSDLNTGELFF
16	.	TRBV5-8	TRBJ1-5	.	TGTGCCAGCAGCTTGGGGTCAGGGTTAACCAATCAGCCCCAGCATTTT	CASSLGSGLTNQPQHF
16	.	TRBV5-1	TRBJ2-6	.	TGCGCCAGCAGGACAGGGAGGCCCTCTGGGGCCAACGTCCTGACTTTC	CASRTGRPSGANVLTF
15	.	TRBV5-4	TRBJ1-3	TRBD1	TGTGCCAGCAGCTTGGGACAGGGGGTCGGAAACACCATATATTTT	CASSLGQGVGNTIYF
14	once	TRBV5-4	TRBJ2-7	.	TGTGCCAGCAGCTTGGCGGGTGGCTCCTACGAGCAGTACTTC	CASSLAGGSYEQYF
14	.	TRBV19	TRBJ1-2	.	TGTGCCAGTAGTATAGGGCAGGCAACGTATGGCTACACCTTC	CASSIGQATYGYTF
14	.	TRBV11-2	TRBJ2-1	.	TGTGCCAGCAGCCTCTCCAGACTGGCCAATGAGCAGTTCTTC	CASSLSRLANEQFF
14	.	TRBV5-4	TRBJ2-2	.	TGTGCCAGCAGCTTGAATATGAACACCGGGGAGCTGTTTTTT	CASSLNMNTGELFF
14	.	TRBV5-4	TRBJ1-2	TRBD1	TGTGCCAGCAGCTCGGGACAGGCCGACTATGGCTACACCTTC	CASSSGQADYGYTF
12	.	TRBV19	TRBJ1-5	.	TGTGCCAGCAGACCCGGGAATCAGCCCCAGCATTTT	CASRPGNQPQHF
13	.	TRBV19	TRBJ2-5	TRBD1	TGTGCCAGTAGGACAGGGGGAGAGGAGACCCAGTACTTC	CASRTGGEETQYF
15	.	TRBV7-9	TRBJ2-3	.	TGTGCCAGCAGCCGTGGACAGACACGCACAGATACGCAGTATTTT	CASSRGQTRTDTQYF
15	.	TRBV6-5	TRBJ2-3	.	TGTGCCAGCAGTCTAAAGGAGGGTGGCACAGATACGCAGTATTTT	CASSLKEGGTDTQYF
12	.	TRBV13	TRBJ1-1	TRBD1	TGTGCCAGCAGCGAAGGGGGCGGTGGTGCTTTCTTT	CASSEGGGGAFF
17	.	TRBV30	TRBJ1-3	.	TGTGCCTGGAGAGCCCCGGGAGGGGGGGCGGCTGGAAACACCATATATTTT	CAWRAPGGGAAGNTIYF
16	.	TRBV18	TRBJ2-1	TRBD2	TGTGCCAGCTCCTCCGGGACTAGCGGGAGAGTAGATGAGCAGTTCTTC	CASSSGTSGRVDEQFF
15	.	TRBV5-4	TRBJ1-1	TRBD1	TGTGCCAGCAGCTCCCTCGACAGGGGCAACACTGAAGCTTTCTTT	CASSSLDRGNTEAFF
15	.	TRBV2	TRBJ2-2	TRBD2	TGTGCCAGCAGAACTAGCGTCCAGAGTTCCGGGGAGCTGTTTTTT	CASRTSVQSSGELFF
16	.	TRBV28	TRBJ1-6	.	TGTGCCAGCAGTTTAAGTTCAGGGAACTATAATTCACCCCTCCACTTT	CASSLSSGNYNSPLHF
14	.	TRBV7-9	TRBJ1-2	TRBD1	TGTGCCAGCAGGCCGACAGGGGCAGACTATGGCTACACCTTC	CASRPTGADYGYTF
16	once	TRBV3-1/TRBV3-2	TRBJ2-1	TRBD1	TGTGCCAGCAGCCTTACCGCCGGGACAGGGAATTTGAATAAGTTCTTC	CASSLTAGTGNLNKFF
18	.	TRBV10-1	TRBJ2-1	TRBD2	TGCGCCAGCAGTGGCGATTGCCGCGGGGGAAGCTCCTACAATGAGCAGTTCTTC	CASSGDCRGGSSYNEQFF
10	.	TRBV29-1	TRBJ1-1	.	TGCAGCGGACAGGAGATTGAAGCTTTCTTT	CSGQEIEAFF
14	.	TRBV30	TRBJ2-7	TRBD2	TGTGCCTGGAGTGTACTTACGGGAGGGGGAGAGCAGTACTTC	CAWSVLTGGGEQYF
22	.	TRBV5-1	TRBJ1-2	TRBD1	TGCGCCAGCAGCTTGGCTTCCCGGGGTGAGACAGGGCCGGGAATTACTAACTATGGCTACACCTTC	CASSLASRGETGPGITNYGYTF
15	.	TRBV7-2	TRBJ2-7	TRBD2	TGTGCCAGCAGCTCCCCTCGTAGCGGGAGCCACGAGCAGTACTTC	CASSSPRSGSHEQYF
15	.	TRBV2	TRBJ2-1	.	TGTGCCAGCAGTCGGACAGAAAGCTCCTACAATGAGCAGTTCTTC	CASSRTESSYNEQFF
14	.	TRBV3-1/TRBV3-2	TRBJ1-2	TRBD1	TGTGCCAGCAGACGGACAGGGACCACCTATGGCTACACCTTC	CASRRTGTTYGYTF
15	.	TRBV27	TRBJ2-2	TRBD2	TGTGCCAGCAGTTTTGGCGGGGGGGAAGGCGGGGAGCTGTTTTTT	CASSFGGGEGGELFF
14	.	TRBV3-1/TRBV3-2	TRBJ2-5	.	TGTGCCAGCAGCCATCGTTCGGGGAGGGAGACCCAGTACTTC	CASSHRSGRETQYF
15	.	TRBV15	TRBJ2-2	TRBD2	TGTGCCACCAGCAGAAGCGGGGCGAACACCGGGGAGCTGTTTTTT	CATSRSGANTGELFF
14	.	TRBV3-1/TRBV3-2	TRBJ1-1	.	TGTGCCAGCAGCCCTCCGGACAAGGGGAATGAAGCTTTCTTT	CASSPPDKGNEAFF
15	.	TRBV25-1	TRBJ1-1	.	TGTGCCAGCAGTGAATTGGAGGGGCTCGGTACTGAAGCTTTCTTT	CASSELEGLGTEAFF
16	.	TRBV3-1/TRBV3-2	TRBJ2-5	TRBD1	TGTGCCAGCAGCCAAGAGGGACAGGGTCCGCAAGAGACCCAGTACTTC	CASSQEGQGPQETQYF
18	.	TRBV9	TRBJ2-2	TRBD2	TGTGCCAGCAGCGTAGGTCACTCCGGGGGGGCAGGCACCGGGGAGCTGTTTTTT	CASSVGHSGGAGTGELFF
13	.	TRBV2	TRBJ1-1	.	TGTGCCAGCAGGGCTCAAGTGAACACTGAAGCTTTCTTT	CASRAQVNTEAFF
15	.	TRBV28	TRBJ1-5	TRBD1	TGTGCCAGCAGCCCCCCGGACAGGGGACATCAGCCCCAGCATTTT	CASSPPDRGHQPQHF
13	.	TRBV12-3/TRBV12-4	TRBJ1-2	.	TGTGCCTCGGGGGGCAGAAGTAACTATGGCTACACCTTC	CASGGRSNYGYTF
15	once	TRBV10-3	TRBJ2-5	TRBD2	TGTGCCATCAGTGATTCCCTAGCGGCACAGGAGACCCAGTACTTC	CAISDSLAAQETQYF
12	.	TRBV28	TRBJ2-7	TRBD1	TGTGCCATCGGACAGGGCCTGTACGAGCAGTACTTC	CAIGQGLYEQYF
15	.	TRBV29-1	TRBJ2-7	TRBD2	TGCAGCGCCCTAGAGCCGGGACTAGCGTTAAGGGAGCAGTACTTC	CSALEPGLALREQYF
15	.	TRBV29-1	TRBJ1-4	TRBD1	TGCAGCGCCCGACAGGGGATAAGAGCTAATGAAAAACTGTTTTTT	CSARQGIRANEKLFF
18	.	TRBV6-2/TRBV6-3	TRBJ2-3	TRBD2	TGTGCCAGCAGTTACACCCGCCTAGCGGGGGGGGGCACAGATACGCAGTATTTT	CASSYTRLAGGGTDTQYF
15	once	TRBV3-1/TRBV3-2	TRBJ2-4	TRBD2	TGTGCCAGCAGCCTTCAATTACCCGGGGAGGGCATTCAGTACTTC	CASSLQLPGEGIQYF
14	.	TRBV6-1	TRBJ2-7	TRBD2	TGTGCCAGCAGTGAGGGCCCTACTAGCGACGAGCAGTACTTC	CASSEGPTSDEQYF
15	.	TRBV19	TRBJ2-7	TRBD1	TGTGCCAGTAGTAAGGGGACAGGGGGCTCCTACGAGCAGTACTTC	CASSKGTGGSYEQYF
13	.	TRBV30	TRBJ1-3	.	TGTGCCTGGAGTGTGTCGTCTGGAAACACCATATATTTT	CAWSVSSGNTIYF
13	.	TRBV5-5	TRBJ2-5	.	TGTGCCAGCAGCTTCCAGACACGAGAGACCCAGTACTTC	CASSFQTRETQYF
12	.	TRBV11-2	TRBJ2-7	.	TGTGCCAGCAGCCTCCGGGATTACGAGCAGTACTTC	CASSLRDYEQYF
17	.	TRBV28	TRBJ2-2	TRBD2	TGTGCCAGCAGTTCTCCTAGCGGGGGGGCCCTCACCGGGGAGCTGTTTTTT	CASSSPSGGALTGELFF
17	.	TRBV7-2	TRBJ1-4	TRBD1	TGTGCCAGCAGCTTAGGAGGTCCGGGACAGACTAATGAAAAACTGTTTTTT	CASSLGGPGQTNEKLFF
15	.	TRBV7-8	TRBJ2-2	TRBD1	TGTGCCAGCACCTTGACAGGGTCGATCACCGGGGAGCTGTTTTTT	CASTLTGSITGELFF
13	few	TRBV7-2	TRBJ1-1	TRBD1	TGTGCCAGCAGCTTGACAGGGGGCACTGAAGCTTTCTTT	CASSLTGGTEAFF
13	.	TRBV28	TRBJ1-5	TRBD1	TGTGCCAGCTGGGACAGGGGTGGTCAGCCCCAGCATTTT	CASWDRGGQPQHF
13	.	TRBV7-2	TRBJ1-1	.	TGTGCCAGCAGTAAACAGGAAGGGACTGAAGCTTTCTTT	CASSKQEGTEAFF
16	.	TRBV11-1	TRBJ1-1	TRBD1	TGTGCCAGCAGCTTAGCCGAGGGGGCTGGGAACACTGAAGCTTTCTTT	CASSLAEGAGNTEAFF